This T cell receptor beta chain was identified in a study of shared clonotypes between healthy human individuals. Sequenced by immunoSEQ multiplex PCR; TCRdb stores in-frame clones only, minus some. The sample consists of approximately 2.5 million clones, over 85% of them appearing once. Both subsets, CD45RA+ naive and CD45RA-negative memory, were split from the CD4+ cells. General study points: Estimated richness was generally greater in naive than memory subsets. In the sorted subsets, rarefaction showed sequencing was incomplete despite large depth. The authors expected sequencing depth to affect clonotype sharing among donors.

Points on this clone: The target antigen is unknown.

This receptor was identified in a man between 18 and 35 years old in good health. Material for sequencing was naive CD4+ T cells sorted from blood. Subset described: CD45RA+ positively selected.

The CDR3 reads CASSERGGDYGYTF. In DNA, the CDR3 is TGTGCCAGCAGTGAAAGAGGGGGCGACTATGGCTACACCTTC. The chain has TRBV6-1 and TRBJ1-2; 7 nucleotides match TRBD1. V trimming: 2 bases; J trimming: 3 bases; junction bases outside the gene matches: 3. The CDR3 is 14 residues long. Germline V gene sequence: CDR1 MNHNS, CDR2 SASEGT.